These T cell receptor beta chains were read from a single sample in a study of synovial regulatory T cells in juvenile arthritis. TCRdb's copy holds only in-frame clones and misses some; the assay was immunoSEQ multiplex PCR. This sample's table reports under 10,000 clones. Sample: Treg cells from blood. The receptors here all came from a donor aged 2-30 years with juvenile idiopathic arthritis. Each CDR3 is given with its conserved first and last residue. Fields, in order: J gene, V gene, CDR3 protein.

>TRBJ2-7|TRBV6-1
CASSELDRFSYEQYF
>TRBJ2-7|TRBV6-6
CASSSGRAYEQYF
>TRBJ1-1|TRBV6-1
CASGASTGAVEAFF
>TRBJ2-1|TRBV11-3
CASSLDSSYNEQFF
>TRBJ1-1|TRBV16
CASSREGNTEAFF
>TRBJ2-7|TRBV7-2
CASSLVGQYEQYF
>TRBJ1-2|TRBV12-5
CASGLVLPGREDGYTF
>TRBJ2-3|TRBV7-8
CASSSSRDTQYF
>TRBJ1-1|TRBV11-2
CASSSQGGTEAFF
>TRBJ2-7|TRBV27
CASSLVAGGSYEQYF
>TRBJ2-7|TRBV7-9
CASSPGQGVYEQYF
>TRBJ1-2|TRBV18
CASSPTGVTPGDYGYTF
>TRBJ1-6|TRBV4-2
CASSQDSDAPLHF
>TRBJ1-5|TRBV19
CASHRLGFNQPQHF
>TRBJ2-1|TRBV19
CASSIDKRLVYNEQFF
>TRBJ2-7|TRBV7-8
CASSLHTYEQYF
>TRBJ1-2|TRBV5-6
CASSLSGRARSYTF
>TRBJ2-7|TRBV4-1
CASSPGAGTFTYEQYF
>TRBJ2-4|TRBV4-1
CASSQTGTGGLLQYF
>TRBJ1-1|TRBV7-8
CASSLADQGAEAFF
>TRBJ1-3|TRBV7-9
CASSFGTNTGNTIYF
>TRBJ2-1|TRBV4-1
CASSPDPYNEQFF
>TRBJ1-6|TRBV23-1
CASTGVRNSPLHF
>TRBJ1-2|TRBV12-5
CASGFPFGTGGYTF
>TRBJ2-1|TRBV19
CASSIDSTLSYNEQFF
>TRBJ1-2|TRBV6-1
CASSERGQYGYTF
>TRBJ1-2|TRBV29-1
CSVRGGYGYTF
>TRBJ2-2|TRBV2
CATSNTGELFF
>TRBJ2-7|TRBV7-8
CASRVVWEGPGYEQYF
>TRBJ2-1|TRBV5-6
CASSYERGGLFF
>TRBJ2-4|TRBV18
CASSPRNQGAKNIQYF
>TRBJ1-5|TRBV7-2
CASSLWGNQPQHF
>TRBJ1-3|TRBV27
CASSSWGRSSGNTIYF
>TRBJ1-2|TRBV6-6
CASSLQGGYGYTF
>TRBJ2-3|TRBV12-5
CASGLVYVTGGTTDTQYF
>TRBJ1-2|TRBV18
CASSPKDTNYGYTF
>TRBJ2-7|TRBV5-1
CASSLEPGATYEQYF
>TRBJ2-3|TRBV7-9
CASSLSSGRAFPDTQYF
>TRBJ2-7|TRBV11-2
CASSLDGSGTEDF
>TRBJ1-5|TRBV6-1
CASNKPGQGHQPQHF
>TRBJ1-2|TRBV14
CASSQTGNYGYTF
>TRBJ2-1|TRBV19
CASSTSGSYNEQFF
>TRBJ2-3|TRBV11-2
CASSYAPGQVTDTQYF
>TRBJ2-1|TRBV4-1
CASSQDLVIRGYSYNEQFF
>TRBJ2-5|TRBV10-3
CAISESVQETQYF
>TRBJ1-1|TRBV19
CASSNRTGLRPEAFF
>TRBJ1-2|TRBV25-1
CASSTGFYGYTF
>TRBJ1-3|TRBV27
CANNPLEYASSGNTIYF